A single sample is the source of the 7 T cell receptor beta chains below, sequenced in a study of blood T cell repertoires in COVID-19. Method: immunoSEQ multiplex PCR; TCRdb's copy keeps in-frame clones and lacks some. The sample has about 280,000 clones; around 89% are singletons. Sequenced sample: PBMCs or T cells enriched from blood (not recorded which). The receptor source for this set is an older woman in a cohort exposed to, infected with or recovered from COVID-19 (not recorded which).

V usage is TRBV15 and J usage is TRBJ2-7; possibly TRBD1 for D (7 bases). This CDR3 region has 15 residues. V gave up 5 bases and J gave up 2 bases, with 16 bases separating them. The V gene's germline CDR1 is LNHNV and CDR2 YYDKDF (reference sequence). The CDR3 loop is CATSPRQGGPYEQYF. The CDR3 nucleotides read TGTGCCACCAGCCCTAGACAGGGAGGTCCCTACGAGCAGTACTTC.

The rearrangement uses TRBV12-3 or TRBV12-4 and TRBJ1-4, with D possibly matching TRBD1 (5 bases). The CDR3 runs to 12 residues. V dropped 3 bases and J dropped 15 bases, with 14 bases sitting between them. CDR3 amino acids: CASSFGPLGVFF. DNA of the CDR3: TGTGCCAGCAGTTTTGGTCCTTTAGGGGTGTTTTTT.

CDR3 amino acids: CASSWGVAYEQYF. CDR3 sequence (DNA): TGTGCCAGCAGCTGGGGGGTTGCCTACGAGCAGTACTTC. V is TRBV7-9 and J is TRBJ2-7; D possibly corresponds to TRBD2 (6 bases). CDR1 and CDR2 (germline): SEHNR, FQNEAQ (reference sequence). There are 13 residues in the CDR3. V was trimmed by 4 bases and J by 2 bases, leaving 9 bases between them.

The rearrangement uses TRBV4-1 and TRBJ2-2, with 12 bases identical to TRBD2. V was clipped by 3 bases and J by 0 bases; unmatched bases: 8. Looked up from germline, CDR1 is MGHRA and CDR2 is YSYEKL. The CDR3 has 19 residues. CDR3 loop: CASSHHPLAGGSNTGELFF. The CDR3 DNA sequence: TGCGCCAGCAGCCACCACCCACTAGCGGGGGGCTCGAACACCGGGGAGCTGTTTTTT.

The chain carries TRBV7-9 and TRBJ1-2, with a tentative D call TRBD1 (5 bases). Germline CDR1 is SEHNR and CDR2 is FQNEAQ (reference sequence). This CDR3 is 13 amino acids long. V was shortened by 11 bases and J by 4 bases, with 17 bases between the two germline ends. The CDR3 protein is CAAHRGGSYGYTF. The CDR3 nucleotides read TGTGCCGCTCATCGTGGGGGGAGCTATGGCTACACCTTC. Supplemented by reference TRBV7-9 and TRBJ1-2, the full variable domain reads DTGVSQNPRHKITKRGQNVTFRCDPISEHNRLYWYRQTLGQGPEFLTYFQNEAQLEKSRLLSDRFSAERPKGSFSTLEIQRTEQGDSAMYLCAAHRGGSYGYTFGSGTRLTVV.

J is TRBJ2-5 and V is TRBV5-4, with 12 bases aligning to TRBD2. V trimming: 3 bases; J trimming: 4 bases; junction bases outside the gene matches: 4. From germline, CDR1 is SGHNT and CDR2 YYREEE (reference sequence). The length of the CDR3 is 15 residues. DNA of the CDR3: TGTGCCAGCAGCTCTACTAGCGGGAGGCGAGAGACCCAGTACTTC. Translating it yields CASSSTSGRRETQYF.

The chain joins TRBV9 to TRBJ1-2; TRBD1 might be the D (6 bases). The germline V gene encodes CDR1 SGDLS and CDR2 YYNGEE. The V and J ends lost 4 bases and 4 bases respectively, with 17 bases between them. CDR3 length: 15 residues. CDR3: CASSSGRQASYGYTF. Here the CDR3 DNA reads TGTGCCAGCAGCTCAGGGCGACAGGCGAGCTATGGCTACACCTTC.